The 28 T cell receptor beta chains given below trace back to one sample, sequenced in a study of Ad26.COV2.S vaccination and SARS-CoV-2 variants. The method was immunoSEQ multiplex PCR; TCRdb's version includes in-frame clones alone and lacks a portion of them. The sample has 300,000 to 350,000 clones, 75% to 90% seen once. Treatment specified: some 20 received Ad26.COV2.S at low or high dose, single or two shots; 5 received placebo; per-sample allocation not given. The samples were gathered on day 63 after the first injection of vaccine or placebo. The sample consisted of peripheral blood, taken in a trial of Ad26.COV2.S vaccine versus placebo. The source of these receptors is a person between 18 and 60 years old who received the Ad26.COV2.S COVID-19 vaccine or a placebo.

The CDR3 DNA sequence: TGTGCCAGCAGCTTAGTAGGGACTAGCGCCTACGAGCAGTACTTC. It specifies CASSLVGTSAYEQYF. The gene calls are TRBV7-9 and TRBJ2-7; TRBD2 matches 10 bases. Germline loops: CDR1 SEHNR, CDR2 FQNEAQ (reference sequence). This CDR3 has 15 amino acids. Unmatched junction bases numbered 2, after V lost 1 base and J lost 2 bases.

The chain uses TRBV6-5 and TRBJ1-5; perhaps TRBD1 as D (5 bases). The CDR3 contains 15 residues. The V gene lost 6 bases and the J gene lost 2 bases, with 14 bases spanning the gap. Germline V gene sequence: CDR1 MNHEY, CDR2 SVGAGI. CDR3 DNA sequence: TGTGCCAGCAGCCCGCAGGGCGGTGGCAATCAGCCCCAGCATTTT. This encodes CASSPQGGGNQPQHF.

There are a few counts of this clone. The chain recombines TRBV6-5 with TRBJ2-7, with D uncertain. Germline V gene lookup returns CDR1 MNHEY and CDR2 SVGAGI. With 9 bases removed from V and 7 bases from J, the gap between germline ends came to 19 bases. This CDR3 has 13 residues. The DNA of the CDR3 is TGTGCCAGTCTCCCAGGCCTAGAGACGGAGCAGTACTTC. Its translation is CASLPGLETEQYF.

This clone was detected once. J is TRBJ2-1 and V is TRBV19; 7 nucleotides agree with TRBD1. The CDR3 sequence is 15 residues long. With 1 base clipped from V and 8 bases from J, the junction kept 8 bases outside the gene matches. Per the germline V gene, CDR1 is LNHDA and CDR2 is SQIVND (reference sequence). CDR3 nucleotide sequence: TGTGCCAGTAGTATAGTTGGGAGAGGGGGCTATGAGCAGTTCTTC. Protein: CASSIVGRGGYEQFF.

The chain carries TRBV7-9 and TRBJ1-6, with TRBD1 identical over 7 bases. The junction had 7 bases not matched to a gene; V was cut back by 5 bases and J by 0 bases. CDR3 length: 17 residues. Germline assignment: CDR1 SEHNR and CDR2 FQNEAQ (reference sequence). The CDR3 region has the DNA TGTGCCAGCAGCCCGAGACAGGGAAGCTCCTATAATTCACCCCTCCACTTT. Protein: CASSPRQGSSYNSPLHF.

The chain employs TRBV10-3 and TRBJ2-7; the match to TRBD1 covers 7 bases. Germline loops: CDR1 ENHRY, CDR2 SYGVKD. The junction had 8 bases not matched to a gene; V was cut back by 9 bases and J by 0 bases. CDR3 size: 14 residues. CDR3 residues: CAISSGTVSYEQYF. As DNA, the CDR3 is TGTGCCATTTCTTCGGGGACAGTCTCCTACGAGCAGTACTTC.

About this clone itself: In the same sample, other DNA sequences code for this CDR3. The chain joins TRBV11-2 to TRBJ1-6, with 9 bases that match TRBD1. V trimming: 3 bases; J trimming: 6 bases; junction bases outside the gene matches: 3. The CDR3 is 15 residues long. CDR1 is SGHAT and CDR2 is FQNNGV in the germline V gene. The chain's CDR3 is CASSLGGQGNSPLHF. The CDR3 region has the DNA TGTGCCAGCAGCTTGGGGGGACAGGGTAATTCACCCCTCCACTTT.

This clone is a singleton in its sample. The genes are TRBV21-1 and TRBJ2-1; TRBD1, as called in the table, went unchecked against the DNA. TRBV21-1 is assigned pseudogene status. This CDR3 comprises 15 residues. The CDR3 spells CASTQAGLAYNEQFF. Here the CDR3 DNA reads TGTGCCAGCACCCAAGCGGGCTTGGCTTACAATGAGCAGTTCTTC.

This chain connects TRBV5-1 to TRBJ2-2; D is ambiguous. Trimming took off 2 bases at V and 2 bases at J, with 7 bases between the two ends. This CDR3 is built from 14 residues. Germline values: CDR1 SGHRS, CDR2 YFSETQ. The CDR3 region has the DNA TGCGCCAGCAGCTTAAACCTCAACACCGGGGAGCTGTTTTTT. Its translation is CASSLNLNTGELFF.

This chain joins TRBV9 and TRBJ2-3; D call uncertain. This CDR3 region has 12 residues. Germline CDR1 SGDLS, CDR2 YYNGEE. V shed 4 bases and J shed 2 bases, with 5 bases lying between them. The CDR3 here is CASSPHTDTQYF. As DNA, the CDR3 is TGTGCCAGCAGCCCACACACAGATACGCAGTATTTT.

The V and J genes are TRBV5-5 and TRBJ1-4; 7 nucleotides line up with TRBD1. The trim removed 1 base at V and 7 bases at J, leaving 4 bases unmatched. This CDR3 has 14 amino acids. Germline V gene data show CDR1 as SGHKS and CDR2 as YYEKEE (reference sequence). The CDR3 nucleotides read TGTGCCAGCAGCTTGCTGGGACAGCTTGAAAAACTGTTTTTT. This encodes CASSLLGQLEKLFF.

The J gene is TRBJ2-7, the V gene TRBV4-2; either TRBD1 or TRBD2 may fit D (5 bases each). Germline CDR1 LGHNA, CDR2 YNFKEQ. With 0 bases removed from V and 3 bases from J, the gap between germline ends came to 12 bases. The CDR3 loop spans 15 amino acids. The CDR3 bases are TGTGCCAGCAGCCAAGATCGAGGGGACCTCTACGAGCAGTACTTC. It codes for CASSQDRGDLYEQYF.

This clone was observed a handful of times. The chain combines TRBV6-5 with TRBJ1-1, with D unresolved. The CDR3 extends over 13 amino acids. Germline CDR1 MNHEY, CDR2 SVGAGI. Trimming shortened V by 6 bases and J by 1 base, and 9 bases separated the two germline ends. CDR3 DNA: TGTGCCAGCAGCGTTTCCCGGAACACTGAAGCTTTCTTT. Translating it yields CASSVSRNTEAFF.

The V gene is TRBV27, the J gene TRBJ2-2; D is ambiguous. The germline V gene encodes CDR1 MNHEY and CDR2 SMNVEV (reference sequence). This CDR3 region has 16 residues. V was cut by 2 bases and J by 8 bases, with 18 bases left in between. CDR3 sequence reads: CASSLSLGLTAGELFF. The CDR3 nucleotides are TGTGCCAGCAGTTTAAGCCTCGGCTTGACGGCAGGGGAGCTGTTTTTT.

This rearrangement joins TRBV27 to TRBJ1-6; D is ambiguous. V lost 2 bases, J lost 6 bases, and 8 bases lay in between. Germline lookup yields CDR1 MNHEY and CDR2 SMNVEV (reference sequence). This CDR3 has 14 amino acids. The CDR3 reads CASSLEGVNSPLHF. Written as DNA, the CDR3 is TGTGCCAGCAGTTTAGAGGGAGTTAATTCACCCCTCCACTTT.

V and J are TRBV3-1 (or the pseudogene TRBV3-2) and TRBJ1-1, with 7 bases identical to TRBD1. CDR3 length: 13 residues. CDR1 and CDR2 (germline): LGHDT, YNNKEL (reference sequence). V lost 6 bases to trimming and J lost 5 bases; unmatched junction nucleotides: 6. For the CDR3, the DNA is TGTGCCAGCAGACGACAGGGCGGTACTGAAGCTTTCTTT. This translates into CASRRQGGTEAFF.

This clone was seen only a few times. This chain joins TRBV6-2 or TRBV6-3 and TRBJ2-7; D is perhaps TRBD2 (5 bases). This CDR3 has 13 residues. CDR1 and CDR2 from the germline V gene are MNHEY and SVGEGT. V lost 4 bases and J 1 base, leaving 8 bases between the germline ends. The CDR3 DNA reads as TGTGCCAGCAGTTCGGGGTGGTCCTACGAGCAGTACTTC. Residues: CASSSGWSYEQYF.

The chain is built from TRBV18 and TRBJ2-2; D might be TRBD2 (5 bases). CDR3 length equals 16 residues. Germline V gene data show CDR1 as KGHSH and CDR2 as LQKENI. V was pared by 6 bases and J by 2 bases, with 16 bases between. CDR3 sequence reads: CASSPSGNRNTGELFF. Here the CDR3 DNA reads TGTGCCAGCTCCCCCTCGGGGAACCGAAACACCGGGGAGCTGTTTTTT. Drawing the rest from reference TRBV18 and TRBJ2-2, the complete variable domain is NAGVMQNPRHLVRRRGQEARLRCSPMKGHSHVYWYRQLPEEGLKFMVYLQKENIIDESGMPKERFSAEFPKEGPSILRIQQVVRGDSAAYFCASSPSGNRNTGELFFGEGSRLTVL.

The gene calls are TRBV7-2 and TRBJ2-7; 10 bases are a match to TRBD1. Germline CDR1 SGHTA, CDR2 FQGNSA. The V segment lost 6 bases and the J segment 1 base; nucleotides outside the gene matches: 6. This CDR3 spans 15 amino acids. CDR3 protein: CASRYGTGASYEQYF. DNA for the CDR3: TGTGCCAGCAGATACGGGACAGGGGCTTCCTACGAGCAGTACTTC.

This rearrangement joins TRBV5-4 to TRBJ2-7; no clear D gene. V gave up 4 bases and J gave up 5 bases, with 19 bases separating them. In germline, CDR1 is SGHNT, CDR2 YYREEE (reference sequence). The CDR3 contains 15 residues. This CDR3 reads CASSPRTSAEDEQYF. CDR3 sequence (DNA): TGTGCCAGCAGCCCTCGGACGTCAGCCGAGGACGAGCAGTACTTC.

The chain uses TRBV4-1 and TRBJ1-2; the D is unclear. This CDR3 region has 13 residues. V gave up 1 base and J gave up 4 bases, with 7 bases separating them. Germline CDR1 is MGHRA and CDR2 is YSYEKL. The CDR3 DNA follows: TGCGCCAGCAGCCAAGGGAGCCCCTATGGCTACACCTTC. Its translation: CASSQGSPYGYTF.

The chain carries TRBV4-3 and TRBJ1-1; D is unresolved. V lost 1 base to trimming and J lost 4 bases, with 13 bases between them. Germline loops: CDR1 LGHNA, CDR2 YSLEER. This CDR3 contains 15 residues. CDR3 in DNA: TGCGCCAGCAGCCAAGGAAGGGATGAAGGCACTGAAGCTTTCTTT. Protein: CASSQGRDEGTEAFF.

This clone was counted many times. The chain is built from TRBV7-9 and TRBJ2-5; unclear D gene. Looked up from germline, CDR1 is SEHNR and CDR2 is FQNEAQ (reference sequence). The CDR3 spans 14 residues. The V gene lost 3 bases and the J gene lost 2 bases, with 10 bases spanning the gap. This chain's CDR3 is CASSFALGQETQYF. The CDR3, as DNA: TGTGCCAGCAGCTTTGCCCTGGGGCAAGAGACCCAGTACTTC.

The V call is TRBV27, the J call TRBJ1-4; D not resolved. This CDR3 comprises 13 residues. Trimming cost V 1 base and J 5 bases, with 5 bases left between them. The germline V gene encodes CDR1 MNHEY and CDR2 SMNVEV (reference sequence). This CDR3 reads CASSLLGNEKLFF. CDR3 DNA: TGTGCCAGCAGTTTATTGGGGAATGAAAAACTGTTTTTT.

This chain links TRBV4-1 with TRBJ2-4; D is unclear. The CDR3 totals 15 residues. Germline-derived CDR1 and CDR2 are MGHRA and YSYEKL. Trimming pared 0 bases from V and 0 bases from J, leaving 6 bases between. The CDR3 sequence is CASSQEPLAKNIQYF. In DNA, the CDR3 is TGCGCCAGCAGCCAAGAACCTTTAGCCAAAAACATTCAGTACTTC.

V usage is TRBV7-9 and J usage is TRBJ2-5, with TRBD1 as a possible D gene (5 bases). Per the germline V gene, CDR1 is SEHNR and CDR2 is FQNEAQ (reference sequence). The CDR3 has 13 residues. V lost 8 bases to trimming and J lost 5 bases, with 15 bases between them. The chain's CDR3 is CASESRARETQYF. The CDR3 DNA is TGTGCCAGCGAAAGCAGGGCGAGGGAGACCCAGTACTTC.

The CDR3 spells CASSHSKETQYF. CDR3 DNA sequence: TGTGCCAGCAGCCACAGCAAAGAGACCCAGTACTTC. The V call is TRBV6-5, the J call TRBJ2-5; no clear D gene. The CDR3 loop spans 12 amino acids. Germline assignment: CDR1 MNHEY and CDR2 SVGAGI. V shed 6 bases and J shed 3 bases, with 8 bases lying between them.

As for this clone: Within the sample, other DNA sequences also encode this same CDR3. The V gene is TRBV19, the J gene TRBJ2-7; no clear D gene. Trimming shortened V by 2 bases and J by 0 bases, and 8 bases separated the two germline ends. The CDR3 has 14 amino acids. Germline CDR1 is LNHDA and CDR2 is SQIVND (reference sequence). The CDR3, as DNA: TGTGCCAGTAGTATATCTGGCAGCTCCTACGAGCAGTACTTC. Its protein is CASSISGSSYEQYF.